Listed below are T cell receptor beta chains from one sample, sequenced in a study of blood T cell repertoires in COVID-19. Clones were sequenced by immunoSEQ multiplex PCR, and TCRdb holds only the in-frame ones, with some missing. This table holds approximately 490,000 clones, more than 85% found once. The sequencing input was PBMCs or T cells enriched from blood (not recorded which). The receptor set was obtained from an older woman who had recovered from COVID-19. Both conserved end residues are part of each CDR3. The order of the fields is CDR3 DNA, CDR3 protein, clone size, V gene, D gene, CDR3 length, J gene. D genes are given only for firm matches. Clone sizes are given selectively: once, few, many, or a class where the clone is expanded.

TGCGCCAGCAGCTGGGGCAACAATCAGCCCCAGCATTTT CASSWGNNQPQHF . TRBV5-1 . 13 TRBJ1-5
TGCGCCAGCAGCTTGGTCGGGACAGGGGTTGAAAAACTGTTTTTT CASSLVGTGVEKLFF . TRBV5-1 TRBD1 15 TRBJ1-4
TGTGCCACCAGCAGAGACAGGGGGCGTGGAAACACCATATATTTT CATSRDRGRGNTIYF . TRBV15 TRBD1 15 TRBJ1-3
TGTGCCAGCAGCTCAATGGACAGGGAGGACACTAATGAAAAACTGTTTTTT CASSSMDREDTNEKLFF . TRBV7-6 TRBD1 17 TRBJ1-4
TGTGCCAGCAGCCTCCTAGCGGGCCTCACCGGGGAGCTGTTTTTT CASSLLAGLTGELFF few TRBV14 TRBD2 15 TRBJ2-2
TGTGCCAGCAGCCCCCTGGGGCGGGAAGCTAACTATGGCTACACCTTC CASSPLGREANYGYTF . TRBV3-1/TRBV3-2 . 16 TRBJ1-2
TGTGCCCCCTCCCTCGGGGACAGGGACACCGGGGAGCTGTTTTTT CAPSLGDRDTGELFF . TRBV27 TRBD1 15 TRBJ2-2
TGTGCCAGTAGTCTCCGGCGTAGGGGGAACTCGTATGGCTACACCTTC CASSLRRRGNSYGYTF . TRBV19 . 16 TRBJ1-2
TGTGCCAGCTCACTTCTTTCTTCGGACAGCTCTGGAAACACCATATATTTT CASSLLSSDSSGNTIYF . TRBV18 . 17 TRBJ1-3
TGTGCCAGCTCACCCGGAGGCAAATCACCCCTCCACTTT CASSPGGKSPLHF . TRBV18 . 13 TRBJ1-6
TGTGCCAGCAGTGAAGGTTCAGGCTCTGGAAACACCATATATTTT CASSEGSGSGNTIYF . TRBV25-1 . 15 TRBJ1-3
TGTGCCAGCAGTGGGGACAGTAGAAACACCATATATTTT CASSGDSRNTIYF . TRBV2 TRBD1 13 TRBJ1-3
TGCGCCAGCAGCTTGGGCGGGCCTAATGAAAAACTGTTTTTT CASSLGGPNEKLFF . TRBV5-1 . 14 TRBJ1-4
TGTGCCAGCAGCCAAGAATTGGGACAGGGGAATCAGCCCCAGCATTTT CASSQELGQGNQPQHF . TRBV3-1/TRBV3-2 TRBD1 16 TRBJ1-5
TGTGCCAGCAGCTTAGGACAGGGCTTTCAAGAGACCCAGTACTTC CASSLGQGFQETQYF . TRBV7-8 TRBD1 15 TRBJ2-5
TGTGCCAGCAGTGAATTCGGCAGGGGAAGCACAGATACGCAGTATTTT CASSEFGRGSTDTQYF . TRBV6-1 . 16 TRBJ2-3
TGTGCCTGCCGGAATGAAAAACTGTTTTTT CACRNEKLFF . TRBV30 . 10 TRBJ1-4
TGTGCCAGCAGTTCGGACAGGGGGCAGCTAGGATATTTT CASSSDRGQLGYF . TRBV12-3/TRBV12-4 TRBD1 13 TRBJ1-3
TGTGCCAGCAGTCTAAGAGGGTACAATGAGCAGTTCTTC CASSLRGYNEQFF . TRBV6-1 . 13 TRBJ2-1
TGTGCCAGCAGACCAAGACAGGGGAACACCGGGGAGCTGTTTTTT CASRPRQGNTGELFF . TRBV27 TRBD1 15 TRBJ2-2
TGCGCCAGCAGCCCCGGACAGTCCCCTCTCTCTGGAAACACCATATATTTT CASSPGQSPLSGNTIYF . TRBV5-1 . 17 TRBJ1-3
TGTGCCAGTAGTAAGGGGGTAAACTATGGCTACACCTTC CASSKGVNYGYTF . TRBV19 . 13 TRBJ1-2